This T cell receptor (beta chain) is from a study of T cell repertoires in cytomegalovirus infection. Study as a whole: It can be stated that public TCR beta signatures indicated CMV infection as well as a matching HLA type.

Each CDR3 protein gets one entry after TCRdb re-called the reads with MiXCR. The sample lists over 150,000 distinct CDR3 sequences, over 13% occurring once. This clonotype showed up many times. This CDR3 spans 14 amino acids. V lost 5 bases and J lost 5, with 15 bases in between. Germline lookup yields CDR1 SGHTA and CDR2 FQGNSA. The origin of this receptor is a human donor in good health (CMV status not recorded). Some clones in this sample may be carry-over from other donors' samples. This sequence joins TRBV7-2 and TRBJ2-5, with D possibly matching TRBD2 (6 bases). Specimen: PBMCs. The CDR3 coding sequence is TGTGCCAGCAGCCGCCTAGGAGGGCGGGAGACCCAGTACTTC. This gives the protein CASSRLGGRETQYF.